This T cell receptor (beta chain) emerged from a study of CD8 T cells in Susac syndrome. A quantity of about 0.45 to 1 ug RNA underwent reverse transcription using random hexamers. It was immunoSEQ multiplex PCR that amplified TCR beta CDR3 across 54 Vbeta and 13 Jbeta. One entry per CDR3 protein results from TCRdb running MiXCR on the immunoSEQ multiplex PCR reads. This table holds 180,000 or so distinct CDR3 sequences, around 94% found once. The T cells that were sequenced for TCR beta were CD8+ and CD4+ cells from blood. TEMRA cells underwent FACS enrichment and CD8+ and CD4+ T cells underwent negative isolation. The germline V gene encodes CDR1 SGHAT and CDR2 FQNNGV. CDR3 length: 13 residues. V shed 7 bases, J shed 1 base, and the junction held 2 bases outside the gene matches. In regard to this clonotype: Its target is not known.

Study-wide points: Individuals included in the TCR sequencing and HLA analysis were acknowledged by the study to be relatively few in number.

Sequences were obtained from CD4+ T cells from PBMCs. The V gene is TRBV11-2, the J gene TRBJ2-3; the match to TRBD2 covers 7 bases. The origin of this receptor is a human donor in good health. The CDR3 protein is CASTAGRTDTQYF. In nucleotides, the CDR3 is TGTGCCAGCACAGCGGGGCGCACAGATACGCAGTATTTT.